The 8 T cell receptor beta chains in this list originate from one sample, sequenced in a study of blood T cells in healthy people across ages. The use of a sample-barcoded 5' primer and a J-beta primer mix characterized a second PCR of 7 to 11 cycles. TCRdb ran MiXCR on the 5' RACE reads and lists one entry per CDR3 protein. The profile shows hundreds of thousands of distinct CDR3 sequences, roughly 35% of them singletons. Sequenced sample: blood. The origin of the receptors is a man aged 18-30 years in good health.

V usage is TRBV7-2 and J usage is TRBJ1-1, with D unclear. This CDR3 has 15 residues. In germline, CDR1 is SGHTA, CDR2 FQGNSA. V gave up 2 bases and J gave up 0 bases, with 10 bases separating them. The CDR3 sequence: CASSLIQLMNTEAFF. The CDR3 coding sequence is TGTGCCAGCAGCTTAATACAGCTGATGAACACTGAAGCTTTCTTT.

The table lists this clonotype with a few counts. The rearrangement links TRBV20-1 to TRBJ1-1; unclear D gene. The CDR3 sequence is 12 residues long. The V gene lost 2 bases and the J gene lost 1 base, with 5 bases spanning the gap. Per the germline V gene, CDR1 is DFQATT and CDR2 is SNEGSKA (reference sequence). As DNA, the CDR3 is TGCAGTGCTAGATCCCCGAACACTGAAGCTTTCTTT. This sequence encodes CSARSPNTEAFF.

The chain couples TRBV4-3 to TRBJ2-3; D ambiguous. Trimming took 1 base from V and 2 from J, leaving 7 bases between them. This CDR3 is built from 14 residues. Germline V CDR1 and CDR2: LGHNA, YSLEER. The CDR3 nucleotides are TGCGCCAGCAGCCAAGGGCCATTCACAGATACGCAGTATTTT. Translating gives CASSQGPFTDTQYF.

The rearrangement uses TRBV6-1 and TRBJ2-5, with D perhaps assigned TRBD1 or TRBD2 (5 bases each). Germline V CDR1 and CDR2: MNHNS, SASEGT. The germline V and J ends were trimmed by 8 bases and 3 bases, with 25 bases remaining between them. This CDR3 is 17 amino acids long. CDR3 nucleotides: TGTGCCAGCTTAGAATCCTGGAACCCGAGGGACGAAGAGACCCAGTACTTC. Its protein product is CASLESWNPRDEETQYF.

This clonotype was detected many times. The chain employs TRBV7-2 and TRBJ2-4, with 15 bases identical to TRBD2. The CDR3 has 20 amino acids. Losses at the gene ends were 5 bases for V and 2 bases for J; bases not matched to a gene: 13. Germline CDR1 is SGHTA and CDR2 is FQGNSA. The CDR3 DNA is TGTGCCAGCAGCGAACTAGGCCGGACTAGCGGGGGGGCATCCAAAAACATTCAGTACTTC. Its protein product is CASSELGRTSGGASKNIQYF.

The genes are TRBV9 and TRBJ2-7; TRBD1 aligns across 7 bases. Per germline, CDR1 SGDLS and CDR2 YYNGEE. With 3 bases clipped from V and 7 bases from J, the junction kept 10 bases outside the gene matches. The CDR3 extends over 14 amino acids. The CDR3 protein is CASSDGTAYNEQYF. CDR3 nucleotide sequence: TGTGCCAGCAGCGACGGGACAGCCTACAATGAGCAGTACTTC. Full variable domain (rest looked up from reference TRBV9 and TRBJ2-7): DSGVTQTPKHLITATGQRVTLRCSPRSGDLSVYWYQQSLDQGLQFLIQYYNGEERAKGNILERFSAQQFPDLHSELNLSSLELGDSALYFCASSDGTAYNEQYFGPGTRLTVT.

This clonotype occurred many times. The rearrangement links TRBV12-3 or TRBV12-4 to TRBJ2-3; D is ambiguous. The CDR3 covers 13 residues. The ends were cut back, 5 bases at V and 5 bases at J, with 11 bases in the middle. The CDR3 coding sequence is TGTGCCAGCAGTCTGCGACTTTTAGATACGCAGTATTTT. Its translation is CASSLRLLDTQYF.

This chain uses TRBV12-3 or TRBV12-4 with TRBJ2-6; possible D gene TRBD1, 7 bases. CDR3 size: 18 residues. V shed 3 bases and J shed 0 bases, with 15 bases lying between them. CDR3 nucleotides: TGTGCCAGCAGTTTGGAGGGCAGGGGGTCCTCTGGGGCCAACGTCCTGACTTTC. Translation gives CASSLEGRGSSGANVLTF.